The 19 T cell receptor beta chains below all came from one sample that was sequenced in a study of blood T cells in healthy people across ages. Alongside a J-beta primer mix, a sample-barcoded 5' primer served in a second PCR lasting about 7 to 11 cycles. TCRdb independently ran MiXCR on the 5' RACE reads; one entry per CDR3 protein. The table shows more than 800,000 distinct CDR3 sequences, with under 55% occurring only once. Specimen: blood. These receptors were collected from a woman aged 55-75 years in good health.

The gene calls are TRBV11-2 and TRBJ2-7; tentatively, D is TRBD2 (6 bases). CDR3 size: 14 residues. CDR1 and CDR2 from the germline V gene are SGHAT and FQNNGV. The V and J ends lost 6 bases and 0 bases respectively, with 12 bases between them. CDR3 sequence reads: CASSRGALSYEQYF. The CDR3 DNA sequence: TGTGCCAGCAGTCGCGGGGCCCTCTCCTACGAGCAGTACTTC. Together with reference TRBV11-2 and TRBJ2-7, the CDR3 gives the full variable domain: EAGVAQSPRYKIIEKRQSVAFWCNPISGHATLYWYQQILGQGPKLLIQFQNNGVVDDSQLPKDRFSAERLKGVDSTLKIQPAKLEDSAVYLCASSRGALSYEQYFGPGTRLTVT.

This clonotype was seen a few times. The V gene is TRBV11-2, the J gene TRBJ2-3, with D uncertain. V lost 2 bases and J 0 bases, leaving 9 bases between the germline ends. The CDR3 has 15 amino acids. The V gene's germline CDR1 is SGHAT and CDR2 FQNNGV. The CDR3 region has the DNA TGTGCCAGCAGCTTACAGGAAACTAGCACAGATACGCAGTATTTT. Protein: CASSLQETSTDTQYF.

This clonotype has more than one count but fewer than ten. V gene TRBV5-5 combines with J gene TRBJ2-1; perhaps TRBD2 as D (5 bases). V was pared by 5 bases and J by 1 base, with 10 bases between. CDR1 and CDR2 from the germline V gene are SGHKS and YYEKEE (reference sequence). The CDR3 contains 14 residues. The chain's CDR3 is CASRMDWSYNEQFF. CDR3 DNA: TGTGCCAGCAGGATGGACTGGTCCTACAATGAGCAGTTCTTC.

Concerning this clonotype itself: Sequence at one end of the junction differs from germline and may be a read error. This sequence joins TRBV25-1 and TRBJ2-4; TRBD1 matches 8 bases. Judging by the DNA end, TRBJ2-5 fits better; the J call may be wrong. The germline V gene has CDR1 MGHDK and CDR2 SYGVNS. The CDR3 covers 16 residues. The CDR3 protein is CACSESQGTGQETQYF. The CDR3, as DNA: TGTGCCTGCAGTGAATCTCAAGGGACAGGCCAAGAGACCCAGTACTTC.

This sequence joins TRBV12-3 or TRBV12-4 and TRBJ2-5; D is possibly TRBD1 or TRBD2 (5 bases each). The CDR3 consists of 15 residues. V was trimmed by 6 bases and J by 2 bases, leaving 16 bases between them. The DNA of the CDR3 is TGTGCCAGCAGCCATCTCGAGGGGATTCAAGAGACCCAGTACTTC. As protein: CASSHLEGIQETQYF.

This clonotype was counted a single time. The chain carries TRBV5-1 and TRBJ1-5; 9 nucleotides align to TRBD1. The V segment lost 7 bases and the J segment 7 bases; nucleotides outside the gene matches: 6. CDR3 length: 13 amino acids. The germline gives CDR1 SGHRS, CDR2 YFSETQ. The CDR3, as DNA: TGCGCCAGCCGGGACAGGGTTGGACAGCCCCAGCATTTT. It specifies CASRDRVGQPQHF.

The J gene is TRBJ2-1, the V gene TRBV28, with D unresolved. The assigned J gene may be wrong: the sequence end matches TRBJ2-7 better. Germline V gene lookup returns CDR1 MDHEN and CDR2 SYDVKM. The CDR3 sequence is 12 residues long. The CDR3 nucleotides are TGTGCCAGCAGCGTCTCCTACAATGAGCAGTACTTC. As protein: CASSVSYNEQYF.

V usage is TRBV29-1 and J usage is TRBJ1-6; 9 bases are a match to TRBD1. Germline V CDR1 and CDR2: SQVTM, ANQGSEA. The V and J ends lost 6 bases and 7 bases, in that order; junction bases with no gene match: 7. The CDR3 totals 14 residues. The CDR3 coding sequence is TGCAGCGTCCGGGACAGGGCGAAGAATTCACCCCTCCACTTT. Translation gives CSVRDRAKNSPLHF.

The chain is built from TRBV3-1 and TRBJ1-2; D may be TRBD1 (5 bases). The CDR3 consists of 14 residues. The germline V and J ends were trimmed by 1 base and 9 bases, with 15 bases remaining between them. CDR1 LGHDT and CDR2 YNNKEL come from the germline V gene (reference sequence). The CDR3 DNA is TGTGCCAGCAGCCAAGGCGGTGGGGGGTCAAGCTACACCTTC. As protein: CASSQGGGGSSYTF.

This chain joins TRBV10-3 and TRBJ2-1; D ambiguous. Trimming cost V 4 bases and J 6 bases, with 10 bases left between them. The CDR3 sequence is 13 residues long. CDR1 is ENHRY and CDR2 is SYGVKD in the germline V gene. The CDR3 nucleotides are TGTGCCATCAGTGTCGGGTCCAGCAATGAGCAGTTCTTC. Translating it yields CAISVGSSNEQFF.

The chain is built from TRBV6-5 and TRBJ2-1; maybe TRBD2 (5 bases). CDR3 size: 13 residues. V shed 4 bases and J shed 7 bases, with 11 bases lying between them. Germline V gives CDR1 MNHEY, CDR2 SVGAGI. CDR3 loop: CASSSGGQNEQFF. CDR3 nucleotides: TGTGCCAGCAGTTCCGGCGGGCAGAATGAGCAGTTCTTC.

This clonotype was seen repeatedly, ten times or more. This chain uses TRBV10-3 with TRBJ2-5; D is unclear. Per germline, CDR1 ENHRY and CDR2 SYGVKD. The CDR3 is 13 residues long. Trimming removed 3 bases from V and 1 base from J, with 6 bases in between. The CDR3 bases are TGTGCCATCAGTGACCCCCCCCAAGAGACCCAGTACTTC. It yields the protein CAISDPPQETQYF.

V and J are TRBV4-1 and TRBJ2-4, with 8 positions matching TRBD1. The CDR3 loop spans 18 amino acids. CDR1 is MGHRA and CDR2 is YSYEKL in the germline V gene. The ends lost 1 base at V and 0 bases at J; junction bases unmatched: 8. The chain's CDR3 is CASSQGGAGGLAKNIQYF. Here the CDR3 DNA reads TGCGCCAGCAGCCAAGGAGGGGCAGGGGGCTTAGCCAAAAACATTCAGTACTTC.

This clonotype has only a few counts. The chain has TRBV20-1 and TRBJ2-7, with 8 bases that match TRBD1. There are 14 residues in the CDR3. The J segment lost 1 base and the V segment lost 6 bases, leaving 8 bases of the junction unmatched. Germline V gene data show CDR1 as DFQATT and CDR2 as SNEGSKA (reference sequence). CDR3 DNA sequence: TGCAGTGCGCGGAGGACAGGGACTTCCTACGAGCAGTACTTC. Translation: CSARRTGTSYEQYF.

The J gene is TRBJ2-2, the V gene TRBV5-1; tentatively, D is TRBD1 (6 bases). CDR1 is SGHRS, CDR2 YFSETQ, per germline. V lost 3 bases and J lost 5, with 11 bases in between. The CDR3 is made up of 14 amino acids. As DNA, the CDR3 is TGCGCCAGCAGCTCCAGGGGTCGGACCGGGGAGCTGTTTTTT. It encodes CASSSRGRTGELFF.

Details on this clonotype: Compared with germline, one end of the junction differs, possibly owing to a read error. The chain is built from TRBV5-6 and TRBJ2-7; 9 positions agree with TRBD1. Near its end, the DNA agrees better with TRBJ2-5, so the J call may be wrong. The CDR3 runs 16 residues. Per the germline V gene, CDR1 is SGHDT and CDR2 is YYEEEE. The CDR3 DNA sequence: TGTGCCAACAGCGCCTCTGCGGACAGGGGAAGCGAGACCCAGTACTTC. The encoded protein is CANSASADRGSETQYF.

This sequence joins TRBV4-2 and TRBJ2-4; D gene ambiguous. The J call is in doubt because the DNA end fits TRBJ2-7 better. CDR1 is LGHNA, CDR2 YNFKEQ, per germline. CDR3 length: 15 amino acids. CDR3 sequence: CASSQAAYLALEQYF. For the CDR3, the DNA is TGTGCCAGCAGCCAAGCAGCCTATCTGGCGCTCGAGCAGTACTTC.

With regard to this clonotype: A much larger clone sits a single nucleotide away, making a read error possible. The CDR3: CAGSQGALGANVLTF. The CDR3 nucleotides read TGTGCCGGCAGCCAGGGGGCTCTTGGGGCCAACGTCCTGACTTTC. The J gene is TRBJ2-6, the V gene TRBV9, with 8 bases that match TRBD1. The CDR3 runs 15 residues. Germline CDR1 SGDLS, CDR2 YYNGEE. Together with reference TRBV9 and TRBJ2-6, the CDR3 gives the full variable domain: DSGVTQTPKHLITATGQRVTLRCSPRSGDLSVYWYQQSLDQGLQFLIQYYNGEERAKGNILERFSAQQFPDLHSELNLSSLELGDSALYFCAGSQGALGANVLTFGAGSRLTVL.

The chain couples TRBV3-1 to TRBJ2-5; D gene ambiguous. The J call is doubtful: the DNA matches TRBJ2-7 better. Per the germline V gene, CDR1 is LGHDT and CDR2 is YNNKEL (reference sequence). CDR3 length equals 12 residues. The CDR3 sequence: CASSQSLVEQYF. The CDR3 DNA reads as TGTGCCAGCAGCCAATCGTTGGTCGAGCAGTACTTC.